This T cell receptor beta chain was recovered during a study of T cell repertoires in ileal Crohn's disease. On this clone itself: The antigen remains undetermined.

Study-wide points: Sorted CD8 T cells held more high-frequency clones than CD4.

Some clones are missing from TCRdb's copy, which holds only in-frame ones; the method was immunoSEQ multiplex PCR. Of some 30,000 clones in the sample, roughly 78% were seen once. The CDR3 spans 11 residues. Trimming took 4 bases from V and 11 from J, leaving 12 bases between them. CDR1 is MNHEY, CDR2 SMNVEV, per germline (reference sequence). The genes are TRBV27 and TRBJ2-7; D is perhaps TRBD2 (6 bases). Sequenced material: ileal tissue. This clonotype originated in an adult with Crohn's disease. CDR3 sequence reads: CASSSAGREYF. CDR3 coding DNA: TGTGCCAGCAGTTCGGCGGGAAGGGAGTACTTC.